This TCR beta chain was obtained from a study of blood T cell repertoires in COVID-19. Using immunoSEQ multiplex PCR, the repertoire was profiled, and TCRdb retains in-frame clones only, with some absent. The sample contains approximately 300,000 clones, 90% of which appear only once. The V end lost 3 bases, the J end lost 5 bases, and 9 bases lay between the germline ends. Germline V gene sequence: CDR1 DFQATT, CDR2 SNEGSKA (reference sequence). This CDR3 has 12 amino acids. The chain carries TRBV20-1 and TRBJ2-3; D gene ambiguous. The clonotype comes from a woman in her twenties or thirties with COVID-19, enrolled during active disease. Sample: peripheral blood. The CDR3 bases are TGCAGTGCTAGTCCCTTCGGAGATACGCAGTATTTT. The encoded protein is CSASPFGDTQYF.